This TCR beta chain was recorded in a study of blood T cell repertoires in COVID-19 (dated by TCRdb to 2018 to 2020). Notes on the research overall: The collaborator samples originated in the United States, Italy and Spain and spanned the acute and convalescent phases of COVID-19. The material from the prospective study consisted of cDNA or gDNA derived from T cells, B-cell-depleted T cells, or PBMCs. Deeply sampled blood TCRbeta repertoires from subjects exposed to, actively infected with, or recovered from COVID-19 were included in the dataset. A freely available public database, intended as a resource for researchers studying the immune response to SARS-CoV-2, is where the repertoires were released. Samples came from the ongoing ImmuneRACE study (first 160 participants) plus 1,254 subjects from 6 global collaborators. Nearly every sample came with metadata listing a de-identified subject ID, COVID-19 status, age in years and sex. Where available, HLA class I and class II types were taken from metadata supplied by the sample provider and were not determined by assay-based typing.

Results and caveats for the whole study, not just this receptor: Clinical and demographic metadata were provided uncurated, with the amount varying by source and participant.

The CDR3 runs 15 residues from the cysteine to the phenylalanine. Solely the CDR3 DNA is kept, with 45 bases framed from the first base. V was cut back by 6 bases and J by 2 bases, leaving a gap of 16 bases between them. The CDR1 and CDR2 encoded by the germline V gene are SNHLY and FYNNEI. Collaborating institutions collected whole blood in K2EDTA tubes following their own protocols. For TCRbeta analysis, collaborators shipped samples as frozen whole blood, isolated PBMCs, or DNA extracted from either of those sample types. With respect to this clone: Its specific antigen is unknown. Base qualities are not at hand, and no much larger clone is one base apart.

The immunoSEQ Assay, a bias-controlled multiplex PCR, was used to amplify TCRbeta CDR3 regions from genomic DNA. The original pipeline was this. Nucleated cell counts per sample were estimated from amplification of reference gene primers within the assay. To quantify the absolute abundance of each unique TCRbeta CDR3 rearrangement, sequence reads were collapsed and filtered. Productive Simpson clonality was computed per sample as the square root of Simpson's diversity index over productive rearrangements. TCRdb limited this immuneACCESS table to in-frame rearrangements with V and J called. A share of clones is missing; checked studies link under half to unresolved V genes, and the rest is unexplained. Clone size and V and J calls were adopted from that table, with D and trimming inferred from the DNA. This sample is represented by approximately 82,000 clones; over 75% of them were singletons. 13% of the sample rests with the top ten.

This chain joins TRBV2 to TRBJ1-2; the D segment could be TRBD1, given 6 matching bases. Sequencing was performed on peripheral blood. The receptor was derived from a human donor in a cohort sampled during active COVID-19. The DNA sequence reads TGTGCCAGCAGATTAGGGACAACTATAAACTATGGCTACACCTTC. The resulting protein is CASRLGTTINYGYTF.